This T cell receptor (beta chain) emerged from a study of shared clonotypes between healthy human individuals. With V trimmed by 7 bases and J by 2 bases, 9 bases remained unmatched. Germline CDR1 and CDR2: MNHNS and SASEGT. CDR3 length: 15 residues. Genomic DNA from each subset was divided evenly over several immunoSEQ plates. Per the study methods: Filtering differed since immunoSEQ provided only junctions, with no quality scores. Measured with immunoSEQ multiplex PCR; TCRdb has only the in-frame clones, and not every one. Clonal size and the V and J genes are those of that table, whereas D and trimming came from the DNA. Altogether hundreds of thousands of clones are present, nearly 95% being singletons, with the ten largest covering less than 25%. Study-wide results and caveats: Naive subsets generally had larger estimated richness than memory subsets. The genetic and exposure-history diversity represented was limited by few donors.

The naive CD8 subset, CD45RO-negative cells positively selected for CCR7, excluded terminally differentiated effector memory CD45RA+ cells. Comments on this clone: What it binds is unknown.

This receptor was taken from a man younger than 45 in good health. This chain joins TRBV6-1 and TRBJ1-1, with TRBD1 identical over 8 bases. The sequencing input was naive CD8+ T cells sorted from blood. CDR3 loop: CASKKLQGVNTEAFF. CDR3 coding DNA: TGTGCCAGCAAAAAACTACAGGGGGTCAACACTGAAGCTTTCTTT.